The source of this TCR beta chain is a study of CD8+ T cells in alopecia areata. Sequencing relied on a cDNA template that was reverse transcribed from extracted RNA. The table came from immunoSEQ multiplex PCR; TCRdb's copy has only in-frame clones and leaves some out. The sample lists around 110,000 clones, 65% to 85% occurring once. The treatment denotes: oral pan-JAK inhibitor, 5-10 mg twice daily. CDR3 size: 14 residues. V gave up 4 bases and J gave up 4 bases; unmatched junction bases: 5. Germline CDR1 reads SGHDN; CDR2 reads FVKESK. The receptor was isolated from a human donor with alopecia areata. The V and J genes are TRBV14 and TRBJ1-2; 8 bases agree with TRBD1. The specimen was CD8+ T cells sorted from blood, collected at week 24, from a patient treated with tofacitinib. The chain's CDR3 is CASSPQGATYGYTF. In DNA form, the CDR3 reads TGTGCCAGCAGCCCCCAGGGGGCTACCTATGGCTACACCTTC.